This TCR beta chain was identified during a study of PD-1 blockade in classical Hodgkin lymphoma. TCRdb keeps only in-frame clones here, not all; method: immunoSEQ multiplex PCR. The table records almost 85,000 clones, about nine tenths of them present only once. Findings and caveats of the study: Significant TCR diversity gains by C4D1 occurred in CD4+ but not CD8+ cells. As was reported, newly diagnosed patients showed lower baseline TCR diversity than healthy donors did.

About this clone: What it binds is unknown.

The CDR3 totals 17 residues. Germline loops: CDR1 SGHVS, CDR2 FQNEAQ. Trimming removed 0 bases from V and 3 bases from J, with 14 bases in between. Brentuximab vedotin exposure varied among the patients, all of whom had relapsed after autologous stem cell transplantation. The chain joins TRBV7-8 to TRBJ2-2, with D possibly being TRBD2 (6 bases). The source was peripheral blood mononuclear cells (PBMCs), collected at baseline. This sequence was found in a human donor with classical Hodgkin lymphoma. CDR3 sequence (DNA): TGTGCCAGCAGCTTAGCGGGGCGGCTAGCGTACACCGGGGAGCTGTTTTTT. Translating gives CASSLAGRLAYTGELFF.